This T cell receptor (beta chain) was obtained from a study of identical twins. General observations from the study: Conclusions leaned on cross-sectional statistical analysis and did not track the same donors over time. Low generation-probability sequences were in excess among twin-shared out-of-frame alpha sequences.

The CDR3 is made up of 12 amino acids. Germline CDR1 LGHDT, CDR2 YNNKEL (reference sequence). Deletions cut 4 bases from V and 7 bases from J, with 11 bases between. Template switching added a universal primer binding site, and final cDNA carried unique molecular identifiers. MiXCR, run by TCRdb on the 5' RACE reads, gives a single entry per CDR3 protein. The profile shows about 570,000 distinct CDR3 sequences, 9.5% to 10% of them singletons. This clonotype has a count of ten or more. Its antigen is not identified. The sample was also reused in another study, on yellow fever vaccine responses in identical twins.

The receptor was isolated from a woman in her late teens or twenties in good health. V usage is TRBV3-1 and J usage is TRBJ2-7, with unresolved D. Input material: PBMCs. CDR3 coding DNA: TGTGCCAGCAGCCTGACCGGGTGGGAGCAGTACTTC. Its translation is CASSLTGWEQYF.